This TCR beta chain is from a study of blood T cell repertoires in COVID-19. Turning to the study itself: Spain, Italy and the United States supplied samples that represented acute and convalescent COVID-19. The analysed material was cDNA or gDNA that came from T cells, B-cell-depleted T cells, or PBMCs.

TCRdb's copy holds only in-frame clones and misses some; the assay was immunoSEQ multiplex PCR. The data contain approximately 150,000 clones, around 80% of them singletons. Participants spanned ages about 18 to 89 years and resided in roughly 26 US areas. Clinical history as reported by participants underpinned cohort assignment. V gave up 3 bases and J gave up 3 bases, with 8 bases separating them. CDR1 is LNHDA, CDR2 SQIVND, per germline (reference sequence). The CDR3 covers 13 residues. The sequenced material came from PBMCs or T cells enriched from blood (not recorded which). This TCR was sampled from a man between 65 and 85 years old who had been exposed to COVID-19. The chain links TRBV19 to TRBJ1-2; D gene uncertain. Here the CDR3 DNA reads TGTGCCAGTAGTATTGAGGCCCACTATGGCTACACCTTC. Translated: CASSIEAHYGYTF. The full variable domain, rest sourced from reference TRBV19 and TRBJ1-2, is DGGITQSPKYLFRKEGQNVTLSCEQNLNHDAMYWYRQDPGQGLRLIYYSQIVNDFQKGDIAEGYSVSREKKESFPLTVTSAQKNPTAFYLCASSIEAHYGYTFGSGTRLTVV.